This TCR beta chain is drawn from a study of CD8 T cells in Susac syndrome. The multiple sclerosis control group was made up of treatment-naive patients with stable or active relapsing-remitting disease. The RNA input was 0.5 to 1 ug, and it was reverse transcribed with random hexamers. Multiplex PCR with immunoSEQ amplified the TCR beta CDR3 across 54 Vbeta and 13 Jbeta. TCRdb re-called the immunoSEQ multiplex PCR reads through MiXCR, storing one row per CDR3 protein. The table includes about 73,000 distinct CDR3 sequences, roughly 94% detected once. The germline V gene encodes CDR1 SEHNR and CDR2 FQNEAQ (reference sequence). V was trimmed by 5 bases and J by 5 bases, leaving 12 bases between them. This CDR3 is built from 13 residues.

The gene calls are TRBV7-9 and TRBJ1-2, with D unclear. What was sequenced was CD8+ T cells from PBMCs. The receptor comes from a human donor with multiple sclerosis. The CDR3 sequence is CASSPGGGYGYTF. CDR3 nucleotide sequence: TGTGCCAGCAGCCCCGGCGGAGGATATGGCTACACCTTC. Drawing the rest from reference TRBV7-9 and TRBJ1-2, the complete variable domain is DTGVSQNPRHKITKRGQNVTFRCDPISEHNRLYWYRQTLGQGPEFLTYFQNEAQLEKSRLLSDRFSAERPKGSFSTLEIQRTEQGDSAMYLCASSPGGGYGYTFGSGTRLTVV.